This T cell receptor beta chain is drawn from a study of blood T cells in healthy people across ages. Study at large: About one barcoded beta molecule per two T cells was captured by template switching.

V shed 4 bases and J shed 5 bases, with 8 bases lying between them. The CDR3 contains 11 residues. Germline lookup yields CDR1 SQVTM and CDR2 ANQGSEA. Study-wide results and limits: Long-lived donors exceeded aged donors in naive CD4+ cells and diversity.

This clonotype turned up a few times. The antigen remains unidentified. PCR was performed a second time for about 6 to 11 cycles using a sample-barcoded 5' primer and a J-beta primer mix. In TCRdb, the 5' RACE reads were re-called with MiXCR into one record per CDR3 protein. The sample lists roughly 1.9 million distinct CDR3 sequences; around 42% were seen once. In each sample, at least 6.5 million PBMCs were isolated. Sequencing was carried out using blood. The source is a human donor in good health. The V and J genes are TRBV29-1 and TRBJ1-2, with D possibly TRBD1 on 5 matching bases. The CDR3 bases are TGCAGCGTTGGACAGTCGTATGGCTACACCTTC. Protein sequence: CSVGQSYGYTF.